This T cell receptor (beta chain) was profiled in a study of T-cell memory formation after mild COVID-19. Points from the study as a whole: Clones that contracted from day 15 to 85 were balanced CD4/CD8, while later expanders leaned CD4+.

Unmatched junction bases numbered 5, after V lost 3 bases and J lost 3 bases. This CDR3 contains 14 residues. Each CDR3 protein is one row after TCRdb ran MiXCR on the 5' RACE reads. The top ten hold roughly 23% of the sample, which has under 350,000 distinct CDR3 sequences, 15% to 20% seen once. This clonotype occurred a few times. The antigen remains unidentified. The sequenced sample was PBMCs or a T cell subset sorted from them (not recorded which). V gene TRBV12-3 or TRBV12-4 combines with J gene TRBJ2-7, with 7 bases fitting TRBD1. This TCR was recovered from a man younger than 35 who had mild COVID-19 (a few samples of this study predate the infection). Cell type and time point are not known. The CDR3 DNA follows: TGTGCCAGCAGTTTTAGCAGGGGGTACTACGAGCAGTACTTC. Its protein product is CASSFSRGYYEQYF.